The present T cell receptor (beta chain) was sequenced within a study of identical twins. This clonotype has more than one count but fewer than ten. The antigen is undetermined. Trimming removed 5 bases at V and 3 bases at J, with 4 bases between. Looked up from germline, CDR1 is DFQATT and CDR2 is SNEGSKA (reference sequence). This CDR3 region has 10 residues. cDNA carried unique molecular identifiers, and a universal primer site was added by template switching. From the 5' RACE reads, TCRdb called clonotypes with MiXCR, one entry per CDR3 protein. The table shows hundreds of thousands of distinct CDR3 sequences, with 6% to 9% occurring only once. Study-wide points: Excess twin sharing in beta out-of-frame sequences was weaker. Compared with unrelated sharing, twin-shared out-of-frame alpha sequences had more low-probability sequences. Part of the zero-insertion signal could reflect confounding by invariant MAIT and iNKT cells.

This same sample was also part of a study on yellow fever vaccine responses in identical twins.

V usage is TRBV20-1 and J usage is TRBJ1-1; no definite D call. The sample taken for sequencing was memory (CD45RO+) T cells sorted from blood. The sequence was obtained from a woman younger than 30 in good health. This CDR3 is CSAWYTEAFF. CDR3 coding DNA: TGCAGTGCTTGGTACACTGAAGCTTTCTTT.